What follows describes a single TCR beta chain. This sample was taken from a study of blood T cell repertoires in COVID-19. Germline loops: CDR1 SGHAT, CDR2 FQNNGV. This CDR3 has 14 residues. Between the trimmed V and J ends, which lost 0 bases and 9 bases, there was a span of 15 bases. Method: immunoSEQ multiplex PCR; TCRdb's copy keeps in-frame clones and lacks some. The sample has 150,000 to 200,000 clones, approximately 84% seen once. Sequencing was done on a sample of peripheral blood. V gene TRBV11-2 combines with J gene TRBJ2-7; no reliable D call. The TCR sequence derives from a human donor with acute or convalescent COVID-19. The donor label of this sample is uncertain. CDR3 residues: CASSLDRDTPVQYF. The CDR3 DNA reads TGTGCCAGCAGCTTAGATCGCGATACTCCTGTGCAGTACTTC.